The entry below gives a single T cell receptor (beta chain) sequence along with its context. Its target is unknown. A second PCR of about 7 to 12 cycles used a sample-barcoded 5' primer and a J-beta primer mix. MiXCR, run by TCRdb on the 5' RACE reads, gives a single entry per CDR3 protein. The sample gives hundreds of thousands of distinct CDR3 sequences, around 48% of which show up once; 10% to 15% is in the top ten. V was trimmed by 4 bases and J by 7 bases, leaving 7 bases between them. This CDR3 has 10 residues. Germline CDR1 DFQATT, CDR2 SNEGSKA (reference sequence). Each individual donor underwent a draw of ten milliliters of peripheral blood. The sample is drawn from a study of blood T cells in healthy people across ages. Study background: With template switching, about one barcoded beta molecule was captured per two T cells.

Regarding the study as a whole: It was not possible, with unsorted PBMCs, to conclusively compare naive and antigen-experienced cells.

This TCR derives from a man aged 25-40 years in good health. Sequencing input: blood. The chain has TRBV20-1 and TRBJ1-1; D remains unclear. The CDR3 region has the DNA TGCAGTGCTACCCGGGGTGAAGCTTTCTTT. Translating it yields CSATRGEAFF.